The text below deals with one T cell receptor (beta chain). The CDR3 loop spans 13 amino acids. Germline V gene data show CDR1 as DFQATT and CDR2 as SNEGSKA (reference sequence). Trimming left V 0 bases short and J 7 bases short, with 10 bases between. This record comes from a study of early T cells in non-severe SARS-CoV-2 infection. TCRdb ran MiXCR on the 5' RACE reads and lists one entry per CDR3 protein. Of about 58,000 distinct CDR3 sequences listed, over 9.5% are singletons. The specimen sequenced was whole blood. The chain employs TRBV20-1 and TRBJ2-4; weak D call: TRBD1 (6 bases). This clonotype originated in an adult who was a healthcare worker with PCR-confirmed SARS-CoV-2 infection or an uninfected control (not recorded which). CDR3 sequence: CSAREGTQNIQYF. The CDR3 nucleotides read TGCAGTGCTAGAGAGGGGACACAGAACATTCAGTACTTC.